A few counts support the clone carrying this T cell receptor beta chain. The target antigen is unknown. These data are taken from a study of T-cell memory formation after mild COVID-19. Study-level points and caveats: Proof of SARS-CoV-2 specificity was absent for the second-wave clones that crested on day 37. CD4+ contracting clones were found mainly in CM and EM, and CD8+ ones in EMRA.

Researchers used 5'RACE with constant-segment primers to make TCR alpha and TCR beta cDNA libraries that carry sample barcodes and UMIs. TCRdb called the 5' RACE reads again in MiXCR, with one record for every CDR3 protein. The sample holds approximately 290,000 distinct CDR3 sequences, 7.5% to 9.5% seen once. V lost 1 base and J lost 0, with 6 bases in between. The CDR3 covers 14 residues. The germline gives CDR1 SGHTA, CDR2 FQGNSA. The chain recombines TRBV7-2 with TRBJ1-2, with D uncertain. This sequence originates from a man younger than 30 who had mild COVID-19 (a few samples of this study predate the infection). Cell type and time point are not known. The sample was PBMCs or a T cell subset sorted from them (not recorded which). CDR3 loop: CASSLGRSNYGYTF. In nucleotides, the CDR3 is TGTGCCAGCAGCTTAGGCAGGTCTAACTATGGCTACACCTTC. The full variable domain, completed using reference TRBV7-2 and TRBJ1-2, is GAGVSQSPSNKVTEKGKDVELRCDPISGHTALYWYRQSLGQGLEFLIYFQGNSAPDKSGLPSDRFSAERTGGSVSTLTIQRTQQEDSAVYLCASSLGRSNYGYTFGSGTRLTVV.